The 5 T cell receptor beta chains below come from one sample, sequenced in a study of shared clonotypes between healthy human individuals (dated by TCRdb to the early 2020s). For the CD8 naive samples, CD45RO-negative cells were positively selected for CCR7, yielding a CD45RA+CCR7+ population from which TemRA cells were excluded. The library was obtained by the immunoSEQ multiplex PCR assay. Not all clones reach the TCRdb copy of this immuneACCESS table, which keeps in-frame sequences only. Checked studies attribute under half of the gap to unresolved V genes and leave the rest unexplained. The sample table shows around 1,900,000 clones, and about 93% are seen once. The biggest ten clones account for under 2% of the sample. The source material was naive CD8+ T cells from PBMCs. What the cell subset or site label conveys for this sample: CD45RA+CCR7+. The receptors stem from a man aged 18 to 35 in good health. Some clones in this sample may be carry-over from other donors' samples.

The CDR3 coding sequence is TGTGCCAGCAGCGCCCAGACCGGCCTTCGAAATACGCAGTATTTT. Its translation: CASSAQTGLRNTQYF. The V call is TRBV9, the J call TRBJ2-3; no clear D. CDR3 size: 15 residues. CDR1 is SGDLS, CDR2 YYNGEE, per germline. V was shortened by 3 bases and J by 7 bases, with 18 bases between the two germline ends.

In the case of this clone: The same CDR3 arises from other DNA sequences in this sample as well. V usage is TRBV4-2 and J usage is TRBJ2-1, with TRBD2 matching over 11 bases. The CDR3 extends over 15 amino acids. V lost 4 bases and J lost 3; bases outside the gene matches: 2. Germline values: CDR1 LGHNA, CDR2 YNFKEQ. The CDR3: CASSPGTSGYNEQFF. CDR3 bases: TGTGCCAGCAGCCCAGGGACTAGCGGCTACAATGAGCAGTTCTTC.

J is TRBJ2-7 and V is TRBV7-6, with TRBD1 identical over 9 bases. CDR1 SGHVS and CDR2 FNYEAQ come from the germline V gene. Losses at the gene ends were 3 bases for V and 7 bases for J; bases not matched to a gene: 10. The CDR3 length is 15 residues. The DNA of the CDR3 is TGTGCCAGCAGCTTTGGGTCCGGGACAGGGAGGGAGCAGTACTTC. Its translation: CASSFGSGTGREQYF.

The chain joins TRBV4-1 to TRBJ2-7, with 7 bases identical to TRBD1. Germline V gene lookup returns CDR1 MGHRA and CDR2 YSYEKL. After removal of 0 bases from V and 0 bases from J, the junction contained 5 bases not matched to a gene. CDR3 length equals 16 residues. The CDR3 loop is CASSQEDRARSYEQYF. The CDR3 nucleotides are TGCGCCAGCAGCCAAGAAGACAGGGCCCGCTCCTACGAGCAGTACTTC.

The CDR3 region is CASSYSWDNQETQYF. CDR3 in DNA: TGTGCCAGCAGTTACTCGTGGGACAACCAAGAGACCCAGTACTTC. The chain links TRBV6-5 to TRBJ2-5, with a tentative D call TRBD1 (6 bases). This CDR3 contains 15 residues. Germline CDR1 reads MNHEY; CDR2 reads SVGAGI. Trimming left V 0 bases short and J 0 bases short, with 8 bases between.